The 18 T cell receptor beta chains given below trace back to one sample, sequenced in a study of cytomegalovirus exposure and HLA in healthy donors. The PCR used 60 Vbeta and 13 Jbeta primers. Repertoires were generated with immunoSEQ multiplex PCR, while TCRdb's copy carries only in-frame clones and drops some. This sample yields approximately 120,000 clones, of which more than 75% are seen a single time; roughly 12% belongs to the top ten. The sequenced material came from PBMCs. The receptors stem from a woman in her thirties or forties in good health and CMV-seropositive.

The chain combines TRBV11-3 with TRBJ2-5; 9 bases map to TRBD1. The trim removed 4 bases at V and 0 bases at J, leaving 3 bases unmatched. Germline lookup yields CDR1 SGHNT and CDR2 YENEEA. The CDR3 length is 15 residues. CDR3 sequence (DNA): TGTGCCAGCAGCTCCGGGACAGGGTACCAAGAGACCCAGTACTTC. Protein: CASSSGTGYQETQYF.

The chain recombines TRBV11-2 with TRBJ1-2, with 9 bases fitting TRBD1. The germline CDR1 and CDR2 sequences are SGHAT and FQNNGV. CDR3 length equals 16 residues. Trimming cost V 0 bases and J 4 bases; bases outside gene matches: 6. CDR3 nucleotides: TGTGCCAGCAGCTTAGATTCTTTGGACAGGGGCTATGGCTACACCTTC. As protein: CASSLDSLDRGYGYTF.

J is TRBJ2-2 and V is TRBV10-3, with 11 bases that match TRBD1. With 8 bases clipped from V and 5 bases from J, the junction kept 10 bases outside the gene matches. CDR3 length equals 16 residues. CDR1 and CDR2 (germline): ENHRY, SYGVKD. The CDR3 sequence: CAIRGSGTGGTGELFF. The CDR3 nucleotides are TGTGCCATCCGGGGATCCGGGACAGGGGGAACCGGGGAGCTGTTTTTT.

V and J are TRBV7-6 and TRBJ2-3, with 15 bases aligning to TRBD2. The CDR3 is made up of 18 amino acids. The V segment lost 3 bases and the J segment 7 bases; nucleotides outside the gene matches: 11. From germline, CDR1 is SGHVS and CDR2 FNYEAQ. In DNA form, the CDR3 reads TGTGCCAGCAGCTTTGTCGGGACTAGCGGGGGGTATGAGAATACGCAGTATTTT. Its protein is CASSFVGTSGGYENTQYF.

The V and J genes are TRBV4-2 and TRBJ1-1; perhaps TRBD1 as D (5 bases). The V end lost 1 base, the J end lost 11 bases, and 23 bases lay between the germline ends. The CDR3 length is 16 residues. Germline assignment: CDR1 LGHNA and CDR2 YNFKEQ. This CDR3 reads CASSQGTGVPSGWAFF. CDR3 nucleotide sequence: TGTGCCAGCAGCCAAGGTACAGGAGTCCCCTCCGGGTGGGCTTTCTTT.

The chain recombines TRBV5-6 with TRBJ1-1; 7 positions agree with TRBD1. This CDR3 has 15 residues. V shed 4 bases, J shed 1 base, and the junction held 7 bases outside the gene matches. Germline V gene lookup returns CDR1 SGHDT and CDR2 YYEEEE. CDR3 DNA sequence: TGTGCCAGCAGCCCCTGGAGACAGGGGAACACTGAAGCTTTCTTT. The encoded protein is CASSPWRQGNTEAFF. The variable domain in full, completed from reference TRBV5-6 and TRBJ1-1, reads DAGVTQSPTHLIKTRGQQVTLRCSPKSGHDTVSWYQQALGQGPQFIFQYYEEEERQRGNFPDRFSGHQFPNYSSELNVNALLLGDSALYLCASSPWRQGNTEAFFGQGTRLTVV.

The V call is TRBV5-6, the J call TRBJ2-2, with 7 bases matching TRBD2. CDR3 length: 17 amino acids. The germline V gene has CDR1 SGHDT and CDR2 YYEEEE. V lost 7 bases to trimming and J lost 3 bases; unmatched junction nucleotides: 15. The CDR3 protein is CASVLTSPFWDTGELFF. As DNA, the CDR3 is TGTGCCAGCGTGCTGACTAGCCCTTTTTGGGACACCGGGGAGCTGTTTTTT.

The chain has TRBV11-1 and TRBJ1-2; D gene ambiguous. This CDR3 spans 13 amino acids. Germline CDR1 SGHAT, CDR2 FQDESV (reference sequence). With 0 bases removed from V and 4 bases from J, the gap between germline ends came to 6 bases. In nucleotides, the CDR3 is TGTGCCAGCAGCTTAGCTCCGGGCTATGGCTACACCTTC. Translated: CASSLAPGYGYTF.

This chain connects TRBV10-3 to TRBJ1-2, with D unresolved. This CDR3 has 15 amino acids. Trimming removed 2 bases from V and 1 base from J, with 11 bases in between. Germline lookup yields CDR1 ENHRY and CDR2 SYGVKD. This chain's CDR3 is CAISEQSTGNYGYTF. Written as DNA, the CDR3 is TGTGCCATCAGTGAGCAGAGTACGGGTAACTATGGCTACACCTTC.

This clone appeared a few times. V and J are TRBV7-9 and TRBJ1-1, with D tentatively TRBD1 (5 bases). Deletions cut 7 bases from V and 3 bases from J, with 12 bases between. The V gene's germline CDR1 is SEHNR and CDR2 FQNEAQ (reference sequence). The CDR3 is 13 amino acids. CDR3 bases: TGTGCCAGCATCCCGAGACAGCACACTGAAGCTTTCTTT. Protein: CASIPRQHTEAFF.

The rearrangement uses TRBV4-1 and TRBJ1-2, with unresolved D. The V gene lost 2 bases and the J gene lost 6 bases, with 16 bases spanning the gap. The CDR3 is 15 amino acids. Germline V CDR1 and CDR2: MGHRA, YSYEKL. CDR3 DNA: TGCGCCAGCAGCCAAAGCCAGGCCGCAGGCCATGGCTACACCTTC. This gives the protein CASSQSQAAGHGYTF.

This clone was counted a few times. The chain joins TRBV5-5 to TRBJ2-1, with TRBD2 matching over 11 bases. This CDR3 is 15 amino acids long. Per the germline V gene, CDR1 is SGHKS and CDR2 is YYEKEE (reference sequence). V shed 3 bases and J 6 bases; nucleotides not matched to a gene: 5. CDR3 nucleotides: TGTGCCAGCAGCTGGGGGACTAGCGGTACCAATGAGCAGTTCTTC. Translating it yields CASSWGTSGTNEQFF.

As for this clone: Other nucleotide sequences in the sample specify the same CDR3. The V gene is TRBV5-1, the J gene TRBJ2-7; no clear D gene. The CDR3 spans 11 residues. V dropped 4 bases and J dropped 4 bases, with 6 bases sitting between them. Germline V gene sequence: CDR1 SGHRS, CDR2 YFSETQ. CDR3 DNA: TGCGCCAGCAGCGAGAATTACGAGCAGTACTTC. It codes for CASSENYEQYF.

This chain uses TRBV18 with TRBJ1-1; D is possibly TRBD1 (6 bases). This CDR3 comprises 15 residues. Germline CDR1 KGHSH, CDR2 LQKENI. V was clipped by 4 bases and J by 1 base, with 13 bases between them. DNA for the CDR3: TGTGCCAGCTCACGGCCAGGGGCGGAGAACACTGAAGCTTTCTTT. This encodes CASSRPGAENTEAFF. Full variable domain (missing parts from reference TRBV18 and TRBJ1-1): NAGVMQNPRHLVRRRGQEARLRCSPMKGHSHVYWYRQLPEEGLKFMVYLQKENIIDESGMPKERFSAEFPKEGPSILRIQQVVRGDSAAYFCASSRPGAENTEAFFGQGTRLTVV.

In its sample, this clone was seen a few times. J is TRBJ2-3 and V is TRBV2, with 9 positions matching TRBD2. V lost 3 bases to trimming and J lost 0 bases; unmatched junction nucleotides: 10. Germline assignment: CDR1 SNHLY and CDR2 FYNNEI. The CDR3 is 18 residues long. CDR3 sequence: CASSEGSGGPRSTDTQYF. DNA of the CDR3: TGTGCCAGCAGTGAGGGTAGCGGGGGCCCTCGAAGCACAGATACGCAGTATTTT.

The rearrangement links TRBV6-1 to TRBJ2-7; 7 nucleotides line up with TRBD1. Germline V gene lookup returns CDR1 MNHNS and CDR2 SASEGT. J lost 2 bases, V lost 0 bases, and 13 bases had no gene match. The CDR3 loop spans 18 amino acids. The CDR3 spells CASSEAAVQGWRTYEQYF. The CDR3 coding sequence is TGTGCCAGCAGTGAAGCTGCTGTACAGGGGTGGAGAACCTACGAGCAGTACTTC.

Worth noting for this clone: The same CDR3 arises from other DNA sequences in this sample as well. The CDR3 protein is CASSFRQGGEQYF. As DNA, the CDR3 is TGTGCCAGCAGCTTCAGACAGGGAGGCGAGCAGTACTTC. The chain recombines TRBV7-3 with TRBJ2-7; possibly TRBD1 for D (7 bases). The length of the CDR3 is 13 residues. Germline values: CDR1 SGHTA, CDR2 FQGTGA. The germline V and J ends were trimmed by 3 bases and 6 bases, with 12 bases remaining between them.

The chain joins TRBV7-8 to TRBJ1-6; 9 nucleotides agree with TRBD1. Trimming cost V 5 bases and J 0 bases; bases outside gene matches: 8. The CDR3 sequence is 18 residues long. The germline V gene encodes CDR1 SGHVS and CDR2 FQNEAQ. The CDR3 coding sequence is TGTGCCAGCAGCAAGACAGGGGGGGTAGGCTCCTATAATTCACCCCTCCACTTT. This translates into CASSKTGGVGSYNSPLHF.